The 21 T cell receptor beta chains below were found in one sample sequenced in a study of blood T cell repertoires in COVID-19. The data were produced by immunoSEQ multiplex PCR, yet TCRdb's version contains in-frame clones alone and is incomplete. Of 210,000 or so clones in the sample, 87% were seen once. The specimen sequenced was peripheral blood. These receptors came from a woman aged 18-35 years who had recovered from COVID-19.

V is TRBV6-5 and J is TRBJ1-2; the D gene is possibly TRBD1 (6 bases). Looked up from germline, CDR1 is MNHEY and CDR2 is SVGAGI. The CDR3 sequence is 15 residues long. Trimming shortened V by 6 bases and J by 1 base, and 15 bases separated the two germline ends. The DNA for the CDR3 is TGTGCCAGCAGCCAACGGGACACTCGTAACTATGGCTACACCTTC. Its translation is CASSQRDTRNYGYTF.

The genes are TRBV6-2 or TRBV6-3 and TRBJ2-1; TRBD2 might be the D (5 bases). Germline V gives CDR1 MNHEY, CDR2 SVGEGT. CDR3 length equals 12 residues. With 3 bases removed from V and 7 bases from J, the gap between germline ends came to 7 bases. CDR3 sequence: CASSYTRNEQFF. CDR3 nucleotide sequence: TGTGCCAGCAGTTATACTAGAAATGAGCAGTTCTTC.

The CDR3 DNA is TGCGCCAGCAGCGCCAGACTAGCGGGAGGCAATGAGCAGTTCTTC. This translates into CASSARLAGGNEQFF. The chain joins TRBV5-1 to TRBJ2-1; 13 bases match TRBD2. The CDR3 is 15 residues long. The J segment lost 6 bases and the V segment lost 4 bases, leaving 4 bases of the junction unmatched. The V gene's germline CDR1 is SGHRS and CDR2 YFSETQ.

The V call is TRBV5-1, the J call TRBJ2-2, with TRBD2 matching over 10 bases. This CDR3 is 15 amino acids long. Germline lookup yields CDR1 SGHRS and CDR2 YFSETQ. The V segment lost 4 bases and the J segment 4 bases; nucleotides outside the gene matches: 4. The CDR3 DNA reads as TGCGCCAGCAGCGTTATAGCGGGAGGCACCGGGGAGCTGTTTTTT. Its protein is CASSVIAGGTGELFF.

The CDR3 sequence is CASSPGLAGTGSEQFF. The CDR3 bases are TGTGCCAGCAGCCCAGGACTAGCGGGAACAGGAAGTGAGCAGTTCTTC. The chain recombines TRBV7-8 with TRBJ2-1; 12 bases map to TRBD2. Trimming removed 5 bases from V and 9 bases from J; junction bases left unmatched: 11. Germline assignment: CDR1 SGHVS and CDR2 FQNEAQ. The CDR3 is made up of 16 amino acids.

V and J are TRBV7-6 and TRBJ2-7; tentatively, D is TRBD2 (7 bases). With 1 base removed from V and 6 bases from J, the gap between germline ends came to 16 bases. Germline V gives CDR1 SGHVS, CDR2 FNYEAQ. This CDR3 spans 15 amino acids. The CDR3 loop is CASSLVGGRTGEQYF. DNA of the CDR3: TGTGCCAGCAGCTTAGTCGGGGGGCGGACCGGCGAGCAGTACTTC. Based on the CDR3 plus reference TRBV7-6 and TRBJ2-7, the full variable domain is GAGVSQSPRYKVTKRGQDVALRCDPISGHVSLYWYRQALGQGPEFLTYFNYEAQQDKSGLPNDRFSAERPEGSISTLTIQRTEQRDSAMYRCASSLVGGRTGEQYFGPGTRLTVT.

The V call is TRBV6-2 or TRBV6-3, the J call TRBJ2-1, with 9 bases lining up with TRBD2. The CDR3 spans 15 residues. Germline loops: CDR1 MNHEY, CDR2 SVGEGT. J lost 6 bases, V lost 3 bases, and 6 bases had no gene match. CDR3 coding DNA: TGTGCCAGCAGTTATCAGCGGGAGGTCCTCAATGAGCAGTTCTTC. It yields the protein CASSYQREVLNEQFF.

This clone occurred a few times. Other DNA sequences in the sample encode the same CDR3. The chain couples TRBV4-3 to TRBJ1-2, with a possible D match to TRBD1 (5 bases). Germline CDR1 and CDR2: LGHNA and YSLEER. Between the trimmed V and J ends, which lost 0 bases and 4 bases, there was a span of 9 bases. The CDR3 covers 14 residues. The chain's CDR3 is CASSQDRGSYGYTF. The CDR3 DNA is TGCGCCAGCAGCCAAGATCGGGGGTCCTATGGCTACACCTTC.

This chain uses TRBV6-2 or TRBV6-3 with TRBJ2-3; D remains unclear. Germline V CDR1 and CDR2: MNHEY, SVGEGT. Trimming stripped 0 bases from V and 6 bases from J, with 7 bases between. The CDR3 contains 13 residues. The CDR3 DNA follows: TGTGCCAGCAGTTACTCACCCGGGGATACGCAGTATTTT. This sequence encodes CASSYSPGDTQYF.

The chain links TRBV12-5 to TRBJ2-3; weak D call: TRBD1 (6 bases). V was cut by 1 base and J by 3 bases, with 11 bases left in between. CDR3 length: 15 amino acids. CDR1 and CDR2 from the germline V gene are LGHNT and FRNRAP. CDR3 protein: CASGLGTVSTDTQYF. In nucleotides, the CDR3 is TGTGCTAGTGGTTTGGGGACAGTGAGTACAGATACGCAGTATTTT. Full variable domain (missing parts from reference TRBV12-5 and TRBJ2-3): DARVTQTPRHKVTEMGQEVTMRCQPILGHNTVFWYRQTMMQGLELLAYFRNRAPLDDSGMPKDRFSAEMPDATLATLKIQPSEPRDSAVYFCASGLGTVSTDTQYFGPGTRLTVL.

The CDR3 region has the DNA TGTGCCACCAGTGATTTTAGCGGGAGTTACGCCGGGGAGCTGTTTTTT. Translated, it gives CATSDFSGSYAGELFF. The chain carries TRBV24-1 and TRBJ2-2, with TRBD2 matching 9 bases. In germline, CDR1 is KGHDR, CDR2 SFDVKD. The CDR3 totals 16 residues. V shed 1 base and J 6 bases; nucleotides not matched to a gene: 5.

The chain has TRBV18 and TRBJ2-1; 7 bases are shared with TRBD2. J gave up 9 bases and V 4 bases, and 9 bases lay outside the gene matches. This CDR3 has 14 amino acids. Germline-derived CDR1 and CDR2 are KGHSH and LQKENI. CDR3 loop: CASSRMREPSEQFF. The CDR3 region has the DNA TGTGCCAGCTCACGGATGCGGGAGCCCAGTGAGCAGTTCTTC.

The gene calls are TRBV28 and TRBJ1-2; 11 positions match TRBD1. The V segment lost 3 bases and the J segment 5 bases; nucleotides outside the gene matches: 2. The germline V gene has CDR1 MDHEN and CDR2 SYDVKM. The CDR3 runs 14 residues. The CDR3 loop is CASSFGTGGYGYTF. DNA for the CDR3: TGTGCCAGCAGTTTCGGGACAGGGGGATATGGCTACACCTTC.

The rearrangement joins TRBV15 to TRBJ2-5, with D possibly being TRBD1 (5 bases). Between the trimmed V and J ends, which lost 5 bases and 0 bases, there was a span of 13 bases. Germline V gives CDR1 LNHNV, CDR2 YYDKDF (reference sequence). The length of the CDR3 is 15 residues. The CDR3 region is CATSPRDSNQETQYF. The CDR3 DNA follows: TGTGCCACCAGCCCTCGTGACAGCAACCAAGAGACCCAGTACTTC.

This clone occurred a few times. This chain joins TRBV18 and TRBJ1-4; no clear D. V was pared by 4 bases and J by 5 bases, with 8 bases between. The CDR3 covers 13 residues. Germline values: CDR1 KGHSH, CDR2 LQKENI. DNA of the CDR3: TGTGCCAGCTCACTGAGGGAAAATGAAAAACTGTTTTTT. Its translation: CASSLRENEKLFF. Combining the CDR3 with reference TRBV18 and TRBJ1-4 gives the whole variable domain NAGVMQNPRHLVRRRGQEARLRCSPMKGHSHVYWYRQLPEEGLKFMVYLQKENIIDESGMPKERFSAEFPKEGPSILRIQQVVRGDSAAYFCASSLRENEKLFFGSGTQLSVL.

The V call is TRBV19, the J call TRBJ1-1; 7 bases map to TRBD1. The CDR3 loop spans 15 amino acids. The germline gives CDR1 LNHDA, CDR2 SQIVND (reference sequence). With V trimmed by 4 bases and J by 4 bases, 9 bases remained unmatched. DNA of the CDR3: TGTGCCAGTAGTACGCGGACAGGAGAGCGCACTGAAGCTTTCTTT. Protein product: CASSTRTGERTEAFF.

The rearrangement links TRBV30 to TRBJ1-2; TRBD1 matches 7 bases. The CDR3 has 12 amino acids. J gave up 6 bases and V 1 base, and 2 bases lay outside the gene matches. CDR1 GTSNPN and CDR2 SVGIG come from the germline V gene (reference sequence). In DNA, the CDR3 is TGTGCCTGGAGTGGGACAGGTGATGGCTACACCTTC. It specifies CAWSGTGDGYTF.

This clone was picked up one time. The gene calls are TRBV10-2 and TRBJ2-7; 7 nucleotides match TRBD2. CDR1 and CDR2 (germline): WSHSY, SAAADI. J gave up 4 bases and V 6 bases, and 3 bases lay outside the gene matches. There are 12 residues in the CDR3. The CDR3 is CASSPGGYEQYF. Here the CDR3 DNA reads TGCGCCAGCAGCCCGGGGGGATACGAGCAGTACTTC.

The chain's CDR3 is CATSRTSTDTQYF. For the CDR3, the DNA is TGTGCCACCAGTAGGACTAGCACAGATACGCAGTATTTT. J is TRBJ2-3 and V is TRBV24-1, with D perhaps TRBD2 (5 bases). This CDR3 region has 13 residues. Trimming removed 6 bases at V and 0 bases at J, with 6 bases between. Germline CDR1 KGHDR, CDR2 SFDVKD.

The rearrangement uses TRBV28 and TRBJ2-7; D not resolved. Per germline, CDR1 MDHEN and CDR2 SYDVKM. The CDR3 is made up of 14 amino acids. Trimming pared 2 bases from V and 3 bases from J, leaving 11 bases between. Written as DNA, the CDR3 is TGTGCCAGCAGTTTAGTTCGTCAGAACTACGAGCAGTACTTC. Protein product: CASSLVRQNYEQYF.

This chain connects TRBV5-1 to TRBJ1-2; D gene uncertain. The germline CDR1 and CDR2 sequences are SGHRS and YFSETQ. This CDR3 spans 15 amino acids. The V end lost 0 bases, the J end lost 2 bases, and 11 bases lay between the germline ends. Here the CDR3 DNA reads TGCGCCAGCAGCTTGGGTTCGGTTGAGAACTATGGCTACACCTTC. Translated: CASSLGSVENYGYTF. Together with reference TRBV5-1 and TRBJ1-2, the CDR3 gives the full variable domain: KAGVTQTPRYLIKTRGQQVTLSCSPISGHRSVSWYQQTPGQGLQFLFEYFSETQRNKGNFPGRFSGRQFSNSRSEMNVSTLELGDSALYLCASSLGSVENYGYTFGSGTRLTVV.